This TCR beta chain originates from a study of blood T cell repertoires in COVID-19. About the study: There were acute and convalescent COVID-19 samples, and they came from the United States, Italy and Spain. T cells, B-cell-depleted T cells, or PBMCs supplied cDNA or gDNA.

Germline V gene lookup returns CDR1 SGHDT and CDR2 YYEEEE. This CDR3 region has 14 residues. The V and J ends lost 3 bases and 4 bases, in that order; junction bases with no gene match: 4. Profiling relied on immunoSEQ multiplex PCR, and the TCRdb table lists in-frame clones only, not all of them. This sample yields 150,000 to 200,000 clones, of which 70% to 80% are seen a single time; approximately 5.9% belongs to the top ten. While infection was still active, Seattle patients were enrolled and then followed longitudinally. The rearrangement uses TRBV5-6 and TRBJ1-3, with 7 bases identical to TRBD1. Sequenced material: peripheral blood. This sequence originates from a woman in her forties with COVID-19, enrolled during active disease. The CDR3 DNA follows: TGTGCCAGCAGCTCCGGGACAGAAGGAAACACCATATATTTT. Amino acids: CASSSGTEGNTIYF.